Listed below are T cell receptor beta chains from one sample, sequenced in a study of tissue T cells after allogeneic stem cell transplantation. The table came from immunoSEQ multiplex PCR; TCRdb's copy has only in-frame clones and leaves some out. The sample records about 6,300 clones, just under 70% being singletons. This sample comprised tissue from the rectum, obtained at autopsy. The receptors shown here come from a woman aged 18-55 years with breast cancer. CDR3s include the opening cysteine and the closing phenylalanine or tryptophan. Fields, in order: J gene, clone size, D gene, V gene, CDR3 DNA, CDR3 protein. The D gene is left open where the match is weak. Size is stated for part of the rows, as once, few or many counts, or as a class when the clone is expanded.

J gene: TRBJ2-2
clone size: NA
D gene: NA
V gene: TRBV19
CDR3 DNA: TGTGCCAGCGACCAGGGGAGTGGCGGGGAGCTGTTTTTT
CDR3 protein: CASDQGSGGELFF

J gene: TRBJ1-6
clone size: NA
D gene: NA
V gene: TRBV21-1
CDR3 DNA: TGTGCCCGGGCGGGGTCGCTTAATTCACCCCTCCACTTT
CDR3 protein: CARAGSLNSPLHF

J gene: TRBJ2-3
clone size: NA
D gene: NA
V gene: TRBV7-8
CDR3 DNA: TGTGCCAGCAGCTTAGCACCTGGGGGCCGGTCCATAGCAGATACGCAGTATTTT
CDR3 protein: CASSLAPGGRSIADTQYF

J gene: TRBJ2-5
clone size: NA
D gene: NA
V gene: TRBV24-1
CDR3 DNA: TGTGCCACCAGTGATCTAGTCGCCGGGGAGACCCAGTACTTC
CDR3 protein: CATSDLVAGETQYF

J gene: TRBJ2-5
clone size: few
D gene: TRBD2
V gene: TRBV25-1
CDR3 DNA: TGTGCCAGCAGTGAGGGCGGCGGGAGGGAGCAAGAGACCCAGTACTTC
CDR3 protein: CASSEGGGREQETQYF

J gene: TRBJ2-7
clone size: NA
D gene: NA
V gene: TRBV7-9
CDR3 DNA: TGTGCCAGCAGCCCGACCCACTCCTACGAGCAGTACTTC
CDR3 protein: CASSPTHSYEQYF

J gene: TRBJ2-4
clone size: NA
D gene: NA
V gene: TRBV5-3
CDR3 DNA: TGTGCCAGAAGCTCGGATGGGACAGCCAAAAACATTCAGTACTTC
CDR3 protein: CARSSDGTAKNIQYF

J gene: TRBJ2-1
clone size: few
D gene: TRBD2
V gene: TRBV29-1
CDR3 DNA: TGCAGCGGCCAGCGGGAGGGAAATGAGCAGTTCTTC
CDR3 protein: CSGQREGNEQFF

J gene: TRBJ1-1
clone size: NA
D gene: TRBD1
V gene: TRBV6-2/TRBV6-3
CDR3 DNA: TGTGCCAGCAGTTACCAACCCGCCTCGGACAGGGAGGGCACTGAAGCTTTCTTT
CDR3 protein: CASSYQPASDREGTEAFF

J gene: TRBJ2-7
clone size: NA
D gene: TRBD2
V gene: TRBV6-2/TRBV6-3
CDR3 DNA: TGTGCCAGCAGTTATGTCGGGGGGTACGAGCAGTACTTC
CDR3 protein: CASSYVGGYEQYF

J gene: TRBJ2-1
clone size: NA
D gene: NA
V gene: TRBV15
CDR3 DNA: TGTGCCACCAGCAAATCCAAGACTTGGGGTGACAATGAGCAGTTCTTC
CDR3 protein: CATSKSKTWGDNEQFF

J gene: TRBJ2-1
clone size: few
D gene: TRBD2
V gene: TRBV3-1/TRBV3-2
CDR3 DNA: TGTGCCAGCAGCCAAGATGTGGCTAGCGGGGGGGTTTACAATGAGCAGTTCTTC
CDR3 protein: CASSQDVASGGVYNEQFF

J gene: TRBJ2-3
clone size: NA
D gene: NA
V gene: TRBV7-3
CDR3 DNA: TGTGCCAGCAGCCCCGATCGGGGGCTCACAGATACGCAGTATTTT
CDR3 protein: CASSPDRGLTDTQYF

J gene: TRBJ1-2
clone size: NA
D gene: NA
V gene: TRBV6-1
CDR3 DNA: TGTGCCAGCAGTGAATATGGGTATGGCTACACCTTC
CDR3 protein: CASSEYGYGYTF

J gene: TRBJ1-1
clone size: NA
D gene: NA
V gene: TRBV19
CDR3 DNA: TGTGCCAGTAGTATATCGGCGAACACTGAAGCTTTCTTT
CDR3 protein: CASSISANTEAFF

J gene: TRBJ2-3
clone size: NA
D gene: TRBD1
V gene: TRBV7-2
CDR3 DNA: TGTGCCAGCAGCCCCGACAGGGTGAGGGTTGATACGCAGTATTTT
CDR3 protein: CASSPDRVRVDTQYF

J gene: TRBJ2-3
clone size: NA
D gene: NA
V gene: TRBV6-6
CDR3 DNA: TGTGCCAGCAGTCTTGGAGAGTGGCGAGATACGCAGTATTTT
CDR3 protein: CASSLGEWRDTQYF

J gene: TRBJ2-3
clone size: few
D gene: TRBD2
V gene: TRBV7-2
CDR3 DNA: TGTGCCAGCAGCTCTAGCGGGGATCCAGCAGATACGCAGTATTTT
CDR3 protein: CASSSSGDPADTQYF

J gene: TRBJ1-5
clone size: NA
D gene: TRBD1
V gene: TRBV5-6
CDR3 DNA: TGTGCCAGCAGCTTGGGGGCCGGACAGGGGAGTCAGCCCCAGCATTTT
CDR3 protein: CASSLGAGQGSQPQHF

J gene: TRBJ2-7
clone size: NA
D gene: NA
V gene: TRBV14
CDR3 DNA: TGTGCCAGCAGCCGACTGACCGGCGGCTCCTACGAGCAGTACTTC
CDR3 protein: CASSRLTGGSYEQYF

J gene: TRBJ1-1
clone size: NA
D gene: NA
V gene: TRBV3-1/TRBV3-2
CDR3 DNA: TGTGCCAGTGGATTCCAGGGTGGCACTGAAGCTTTCTTT
CDR3 protein: CASGFQGGTEAFF

J gene: TRBJ2-7
clone size: NA
D gene: TRBD2
V gene: TRBV18
CDR3 DNA: TGTGCCAGCTCACCACTCGGCCTAGCGGAGCTCCCCGACTACGAGCAGTACTTC
CDR3 protein: CASSPLGLAELPDYEQYF

J gene: TRBJ2-2
clone size: NA
D gene: NA
V gene: TRBV5-1
CDR3 DNA: TGCGCCAGCAGCACGCAGCAGGGCACCGGGGAGCTGTTTTTT
CDR3 protein: CASSTQQGTGELFF

J gene: TRBJ2-3
clone size: NA
D gene: NA
V gene: TRBV23-1
CDR3 DNA: TGCGCCAGCAGTCAATCTGCTCTCGGCGGTAAACCACGAGATACGCAGTATTTT
CDR3 protein: CASSQSALGGKPRDTQYF

J gene: TRBJ2-7
clone size: NA
D gene: TRBD1
V gene: TRBV19
CDR3 DNA: TGTGCCCGCCCCGTGGGGACAGAGTTCTACGAGCAGTACTTC
CDR3 protein: CARPVGTEFYEQYF

J gene: TRBJ2-2
clone size: NA
D gene: TRBD2
V gene: TRBV7-3
CDR3 DNA: TGTGCCAGCAGCCAACTAGCGGTGCCGAACACCGGGGAGCTGTTTTTT
CDR3 protein: CASSQLAVPNTGELFF

J gene: TRBJ1-2
clone size: NA
D gene: TRBD1
V gene: TRBV27
CDR3 DNA: TGTGCCAGCAGTTTATCGATGGGACAGGCCTATGGCTACACCTTC
CDR3 protein: CASSLSMGQAYGYTF

J gene: TRBJ2-1
clone size: NA
D gene: NA
V gene: TRBV20-1
CDR3 DNA: TGCAGTGCTCCGGGGTACAATGAGCAGTTCTTC
CDR3 protein: CSAPGYNEQFF

J gene: TRBJ2-7
clone size: NA
D gene: NA
V gene: TRBV21-1
CDR3 DNA: TGTGCCAGCAGCACGCGGGGGCCCTGGGAGCAGTACTTC
CDR3 protein: CASSTRGPWEQYF

J gene: TRBJ1-1
clone size: once
D gene: TRBD1
V gene: TRBV5-1
CDR3 DNA: TGCGCCAGCAGCATTCGACAGGGGTTGAACACTGAAGCTTTCTTT
CDR3 protein: CASSIRQGLNTEAFF

J gene: TRBJ2-3
clone size: few
D gene: NA
V gene: TRBV11-3
CDR3 DNA: TGTGCCAGCAGCTTAGATACATTCGGAGGATCAGATACGCAGTATTTT
CDR3 protein: CASSLDTFGGSDTQYF

J gene: TRBJ2-2
clone size: once
D gene: NA
V gene: TRBV7-9
CDR3 DNA: TGTGCCAGCAGCTTAGATACGGGGAACACCGGGGAGCTGTTTTTT
CDR3 protein: CASSLDTGNTGELFF

J gene: TRBJ2-5
clone size: NA
D gene: NA
V gene: TRBV6-2/TRBV6-3
CDR3 DNA: TGTGCCAGCAGTTCCAGAGAGGAGACCCAGTACTTC
CDR3 protein: CASSSREETQYF

J gene: TRBJ1-5
clone size: large
D gene: NA
V gene: TRBV3-1/TRBV3-2
CDR3 DNA: TGTGCCAGCAGCCAAGATGTAGGCCAGCCCCAGCATTTT
CDR3 protein: CASSQDVGQPQHF

J gene: TRBJ1-4
clone size: NA
D gene: NA
V gene: TRBV7-9
CDR3 DNA: TGTGCCAGCGCCAGAACCGCAACTAATGAAAAACTGTTTTTT
CDR3 protein: CASARTATNEKLFF

J gene: TRBJ2-5
clone size: NA
D gene: TRBD2
V gene: TRBV27
CDR3 DNA: TGTGCCAGCAGTTTGCTGGGGGGGACCCAAGAGACCCAGTACTTC
CDR3 protein: CASSLLGGTQETQYF

J gene: TRBJ2-1
clone size: NA
D gene: NA
V gene: TRBV7-8
CDR3 DNA: TGTGCCAGCAGCTTAGAAGGGCCCGCCTCCTACAATGAGCAGTTCTTC
CDR3 protein: CASSLEGPASYNEQFF

J gene: TRBJ2-3
clone size: NA
D gene: NA
V gene: TRBV11-1
CDR3 DNA: TGTGCCAGCAGCCCTCGACTAGAAGATACGCAGTATTTT
CDR3 protein: CASSPRLEDTQYF

J gene: TRBJ2-1
clone size: NA
D gene: TRBD2
V gene: TRBV6-1
CDR3 DNA: TGTGCCAGCAGTGAAGAGGCGGGGGGGTACAATGAGCAGTTCTTC
CDR3 protein: CASSEEAGGYNEQFF

J gene: TRBJ1-6
clone size: few
D gene: TRBD1
V gene: TRBV30
CDR3 DNA: TGTGCCTGTCGGACAGGTACCTATAATTCACCCCTCCACTTT
CDR3 protein: CACRTGTYNSPLHF